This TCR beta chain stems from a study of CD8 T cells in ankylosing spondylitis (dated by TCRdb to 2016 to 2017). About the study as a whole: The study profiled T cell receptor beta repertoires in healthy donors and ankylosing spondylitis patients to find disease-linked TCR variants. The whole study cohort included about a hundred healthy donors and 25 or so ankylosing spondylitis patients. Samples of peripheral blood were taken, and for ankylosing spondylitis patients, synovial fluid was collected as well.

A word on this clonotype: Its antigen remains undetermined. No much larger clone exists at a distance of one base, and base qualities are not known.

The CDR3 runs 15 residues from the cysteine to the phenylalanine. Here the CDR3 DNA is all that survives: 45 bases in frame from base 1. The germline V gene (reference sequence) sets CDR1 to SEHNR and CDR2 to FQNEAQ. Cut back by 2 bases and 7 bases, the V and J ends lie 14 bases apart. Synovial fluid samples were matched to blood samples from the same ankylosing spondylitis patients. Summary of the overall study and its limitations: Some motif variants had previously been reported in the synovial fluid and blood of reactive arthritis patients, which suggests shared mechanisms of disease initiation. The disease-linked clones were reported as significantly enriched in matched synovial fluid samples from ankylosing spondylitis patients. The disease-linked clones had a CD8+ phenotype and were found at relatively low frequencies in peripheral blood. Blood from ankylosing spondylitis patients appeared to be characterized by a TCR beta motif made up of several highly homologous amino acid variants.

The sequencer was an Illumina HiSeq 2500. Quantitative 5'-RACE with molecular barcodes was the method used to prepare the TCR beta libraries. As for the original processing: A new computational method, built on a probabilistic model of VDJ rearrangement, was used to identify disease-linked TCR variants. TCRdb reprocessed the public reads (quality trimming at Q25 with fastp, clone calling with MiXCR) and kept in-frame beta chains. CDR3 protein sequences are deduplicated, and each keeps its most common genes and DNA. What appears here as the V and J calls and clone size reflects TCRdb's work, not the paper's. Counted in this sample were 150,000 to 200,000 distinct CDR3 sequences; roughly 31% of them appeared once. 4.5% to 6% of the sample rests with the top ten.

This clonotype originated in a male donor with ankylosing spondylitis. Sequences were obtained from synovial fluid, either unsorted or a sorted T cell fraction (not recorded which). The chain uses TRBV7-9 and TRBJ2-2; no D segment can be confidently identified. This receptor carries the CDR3 CASSLPRQDYGELFF. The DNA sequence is TGTGCCAGCAGCTTACCGAGGCAGGATTACGGGGAGCTGTTTTTT.